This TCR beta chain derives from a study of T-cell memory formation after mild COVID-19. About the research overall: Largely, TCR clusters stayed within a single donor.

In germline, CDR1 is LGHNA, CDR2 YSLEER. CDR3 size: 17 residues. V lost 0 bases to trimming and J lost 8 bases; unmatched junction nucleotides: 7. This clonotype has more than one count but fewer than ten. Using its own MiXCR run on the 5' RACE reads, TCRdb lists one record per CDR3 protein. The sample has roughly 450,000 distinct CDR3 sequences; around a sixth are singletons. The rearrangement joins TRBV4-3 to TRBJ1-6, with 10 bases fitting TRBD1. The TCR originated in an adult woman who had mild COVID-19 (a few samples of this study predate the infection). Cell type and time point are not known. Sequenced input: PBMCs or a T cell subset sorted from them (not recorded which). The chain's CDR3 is CASSQDLLGTGDSPLHF. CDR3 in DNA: TGCGCCAGCAGCCAAGACCTCCTCGGGACAGGGGATTCACCCCTCCACTTT.